These T cell receptor beta chains were read from a single sample in a study of blood T cells in healthy people across ages. TCRdb used MiXCR to reprocess the 5' RACE reads, holding one entry per CDR3 protein. The sample has approximately 680,000 distinct CDR3 sequences; about a third are singletons. The sample comprised blood. The origin of the receptors is a woman at least 80 years old in good health. Both conserved end residues are part of each CDR3. Each record gives: D gene, J gene, clone size, V gene, CDR3 DNA, CDR3 protein. A D gene is named only where the DNA matches it firmly. Clone size is stated in some rows and not others, as once, few, many or a class when expanded.

NA | TRBJ2-4 | many | TRBV7-2 | TGTGCCAGCAGCTTATTAGGGAAAGGGAACATTCAGTACTTC | CASSLLGKGNIQYF
NA | TRBJ2-5 | NA | TRBV5-1 | TGCGCCAGCAGCGCAGGACGCGACCGGCGGGAGACCCAGTACTTC | CASSAGRDRRETQYF
NA | TRBJ2-1 | many | TRBV3-1 | TGTGCCAGCAGCCTAAGGGGGGGGCGAAGGTACAATGAGCAGTTCTTC | CASSLRGGRRYNEQFF
NA | TRBJ2-7 | many | TRBV20-1 | TGCAGTGCTATGGAGATTTACGAGCAGTACTTC | CSAMEIYEQYF
TRBD1 | TRBJ1-1 | NA | TRBV15 | TGTGCCACCAGCAGAGATCGACAGGGCGGTGAAGCTTTCTTT | CATSRDRQGGEAFF
NA | TRBJ2-7 | NA | TRBV25-1 | TGTGCCAGTGAGGGGACCTACTACGAGCAGTACTTC | CASEGTYYEQYF
TRBD2 | TRBJ2-3 | many | TRBV10-3 | TGTGCCATCAGCAAATTTAGCGGGGGGGACCCGGATACGCAGTATTTT | CAISKFSGGDPDTQYF
NA | TRBJ2-2 | NA | TRBV9 | TGTGCCAGCAGCGTAGCCCCCCAGGGGGGAGGGGAGCTGTTTTTT | CASSVAPQGGGELFF
TRBD1 | TRBJ2-7 | NA | TRBV20-1 | TGCAGTGCTAGACCCCGGACAGGGGGCATCAACGAGCAGTACTTC | CSARPRTGGINEQYF
TRBD1 | TRBJ1-6 | NA | TRBV20-1 | TGCAGTGCTAGTGGCCTTACAGGGGGTGGTTCACCCCTCCACTTT | CSASGLTGGGSPLHF
TRBD1 | TRBJ2-7 | NA | TRBV30 | TGTGCCTGGACTATCGGACAGGGTAACTACGAGCAGTACTTC | CAWTIGQGNYEQYF
TRBD2 | TRBJ2-5 | many | TRBV6-6 | TGTGCCAGCAAGGGACTAGACCAAGAGACCCAGTACTTC | CASKGLDQETQYF
NA | TRBJ2-2 | few | TRBV7-7 | TGTGCTAGCAGTTGGGACATTCTTGGGGAGCTGTTTTTT | CASSWDILGELFF
TRBD2 | TRBJ2-1 | NA | TRBV20-1 | TGCAGTGCTAGAGATATCCGGGAGGGAAATGAGCAGTTCTTC | CSARDIREGNEQFF
TRBD2 | TRBJ2-7 | NA | TRBV5-1 | TGCGCCAGCAGCTTGCAACTAGCGGGGGGCAATGAGCAGTACTTC | CASSLQLAGGNEQYF
NA | TRBJ2-5 | once | TRBV7-8 | TGTGCCAGCAGCCAGACGGGACTTCGGGGGGAGACCCAGTACTTC | CASSQTGLRGETQYF
NA | TRBJ2-3 | many | TRBV29-1 | TGCAGCGTTGACGGAGGGGGCGGGTCGGGAAATACGCAGTATTTT | CSVDGGGGSGNTQYF
NA | TRBJ2-1 | NA | TRBV9 | TGTGCCAGCAGCGTAGAGCCCCAGTATGGTAAGCAGTTCTTC | CASSVEPQYGKQFF
TRBD1 | TRBJ2-5 | many | TRBV3-1 | TGTGCCAGCAGCCAGGTGCCACAGGGGTTCGAGACCCAGTACTTC | CASSQVPQGFETQYF
NA | TRBJ2-3 | NA | TRBV12-3/TRBV12-4 | TGTGCCAGCAGTTTAAGAGGGTACGCAGATACGCAGTATTTT | CASSLRGYADTQYF
TRBD1 | TRBJ1-4 | few | TRBV7-9 | TGTGCCAGCAGCGGGGGGACAGGGCCTAATGAAAAACTGTTTTTT | CASSGGTGPNEKLFF
TRBD1 | TRBJ2-3 | few | TRBV20-1 | TGCAGTGCTGACAGGGGTTTCGCAGATACGCAGTATTTT | CSADRGFADTQYF
TRBD1 | TRBJ1-1 | many | TRBV6-6 | TGTGCCAGCAGTAGACAGGGTCACACTGAAGCTTTCTTT | CASSRQGHTEAFF
TRBD2 | TRBJ2-7 | NA | TRBV20-1 | TGCAGTGCTAGTTTACCTAGCGGAGAAGCCTACGAGCAGTACTTC | CSASLPSGEAYEQYF
NA | TRBJ2-7 | many | TRBV20-1 | TGCAGTGCTAGAGATTCCGGCGGGGTAAGCGAGCAGTACTTC | CSARDSGGVSEQYF
NA | TRBJ2-6 | many | TRBV27 | TGTGCCAGCAGTTTATCTACAGGCTCTGGGGCCAACGTCCTGACTTTC | CASSLSTGSGANVLTF
NA | TRBJ1-2 | many | TRBV4-3 | TGCGCCAGCAGCCAAGACAGGGAATTCGGTGGCTACACCTTC | CASSQDREFGGYTF
NA | TRBJ1-2 | many | TRBV6-5 | TGTGCCAGCCGCCTGGCGACCCAGGGTGGGTATGGCTACACCTTC | CASRLATQGGYGYTF
TRBD2 | TRBJ2-3 | few | TRBV3-1 | TGTGCCAGCAGCCAAGATCTAGCGGGGGGCCCCTGGGATACGCAGTATTTT | CASSQDLAGGPWDTQYF
NA | TRBJ1-5 | NA | TRBV7-9 | TGTGCCAGCAGCGAAGAGGGAGCTCGGGGCAATCAGCCCCAGCATTTT | CASSEEGARGNQPQHF
TRBD1 | TRBJ2-1 | many | TRBV20-1 | TGCAGTGCTGTTAGGGGGCTTAGCTCCTACAATGAGCAGTTCTTC | CSAVRGLSSYNEQFF
NA | TRBJ2-3 | few | TRBV20-1 | TGCAGTGCTCCGGACAGACCAGATACGCAGTATTTT | CSAPDRPDTQYF
NA | TRBJ1-4 | NA | TRBV4-2 | TGTGCCAGCAGCCAAGATGGCAGGGTCAAGGAAAAACTGTTTTTT | CASSQDGRVKEKLFF
TRBD2 | TRBJ2-7 | many | TRBV12-3/TRBV12-4 | TGTGCCAGCAGTTTAGCGGGGCTAGCGGGGGGTGTTAACTCCTACGAGCAGTACTTC | CASSLAGLAGGVNSYEQYF
TRBD2 | TRBJ2-5 | NA | TRBV30 | TGTGCCTGTAGCGGGGGGGCAAGGGAGACCCAGTACTTC | CACSGGARETQYF
NA | TRBJ2-3 | NA | TRBV6-5 | TGTGCCAGCAGTTCCGTACCTACTAGCACTGGCACAGATACGCAGTATTTT | CASSSVPTSTGTDTQYF
NA | TRBJ1-1 | NA | TRBV30 | TGTGCCTGGAACAAGGCAGGGAACACTGAAGCTTTCTTT | CAWNKAGNTEAFF
NA | TRBJ2-7 | NA | TRBV20-1 | TGCAGTGCCCCAGTAAAGGGGGAGTCGCCCTACGAGCAGTACTTC | CSAPVKGESPYEQYF
TRBD2 | TRBJ2-1 | many | TRBV7-9 | TGTGCCAGCAGCCTCCGCGGGCGGGGGGGGGCCCAGTCCTACAATGAGCAGTTCTTC | CASSLRGRGGAQSYNEQFF
NA | TRBJ1-4 | NA | TRBV30 | TGTGCCTGGAGGCGGCGTCGGGCTAATGAAAAACTGTTTTTT | CAWRRRRANEKLFF
TRBD2 | TRBJ2-3 | many | TRBV20-1 | TGCAGTGCTAGAGTGATAGCGGGGGGGACAGATACGCAGTATTTT | CSARVIAGGTDTQYF
TRBD1 | TRBJ2-5 | many | TRBV20-1 | TGCAGTGCCACACAGGGGCAGGGGGAGACCCAGTACTTC | CSATQGQGETQYF
NA | TRBJ2-5 | NA | TRBV20-1 | TGCAGTGCTCAATTCCAAGAGACCCAGTACTTC | CSAQFQETQYF
NA | TRBJ2-1 | many | TRBV20-1 | TGCAGTGCTCGGTCAGGGGTCTCCTACAATGAGCAGTTCTTC | CSARSGVSYNEQFF
NA | TRBJ1-2 | many | TRBV20-1 | TGCAGTGCTAGAGATCCCGGGACGGTCTATGGCTACACCTTC | CSARDPGTVYGYTF
NA | TRBJ2-1 | few | TRBV7-9 | TGTGCCAGCAGCTTGGCCCAGGGGCATGAGCAGTTCTTC | CASSLAQGHEQFF
NA | TRBJ2-5 | NA | TRBV2 | TGTGCCAGCAGTCGAAAACGGGGAGAGACCCAGTACTTC | CASSRKRGETQYF
TRBD2 | TRBJ2-1 | many | TRBV20-1 | TGCAGTGCTGTCCAATTAGCGGGGAGGATGGGCAATGAGCAGTTCTTC | CSAVQLAGRMGNEQFF
NA | TRBJ1-5 | NA | TRBV6-6 | TGTGCCAGCAGTAAACCCAGTCAGCCCCAGCATTTT | CASSKPSQPQHF
NA | TRBJ1-6 | few | TRBV5-1 | TGCGCCAGCAGCTTGGAATCGGGAGGCTCCTATAATTCACCCCTCCACTTT | CASSLESGGSYNSPLHF
NA | TRBJ1-2 | once | TRBV10-3 | TGTGCCATCAGGGTCGACGGCTATGGCTACACCTTC | CAIRVDGYGYTF
NA | TRBJ1-1 | NA | TRBV9 | TGTGCCAGCAGCGCCACCAGGGGCGACACTGAAGCTTTCTTT | CASSATRGDTEAFF
NA | TRBJ2-7 | NA | TRBV5-1 | TGCGCCAGCAGCTGGAGCCCGGGGGCGGCTTCCGGAGAGTACTTC | CASSWSPGAASGEYF
NA | TRBJ2-4 | once | TRBV18 | TGTGCCAGCTTACCAAGAGGGGTTTCGGCCAAAAACATTCAGTACTTC | CASLPRGVSAKNIQYF
NA | TRBJ1-2 | once | TRBV6-2/TRBV6-3 | TGTGCCAGCAGGGATTCTTTTAACTATGGCTGCACCTTC | CASRDSFNYGCTF
NA | TRBJ2-7 | many | TRBV6-5 | TGTGCCAGCAGTCCCTTTGGAGGGGGCCTCTACGAGCAGTACTTC | CASSPFGGGLYEQYF
NA | TRBJ1-2 | many | TRBV27 | TGTGCCAGCAGACAGGGCGGCGATGGCTACACCTTC | CASRQGGDGYTF
TRBD1 | TRBJ1-6 | NA | TRBV20-1 | TGCAGTGCTCACTCGGGGGACAGGGGGGGAAATTCACCCCTCCACTTT | CSAHSGDRGGNSPLHF
TRBD1 | TRBJ2-1 | NA | TRBV29-1 | TGCAGCGTTGAGACAGGGTGGGGTGAGCAGTTCTTC | CSVETGWGEQFF